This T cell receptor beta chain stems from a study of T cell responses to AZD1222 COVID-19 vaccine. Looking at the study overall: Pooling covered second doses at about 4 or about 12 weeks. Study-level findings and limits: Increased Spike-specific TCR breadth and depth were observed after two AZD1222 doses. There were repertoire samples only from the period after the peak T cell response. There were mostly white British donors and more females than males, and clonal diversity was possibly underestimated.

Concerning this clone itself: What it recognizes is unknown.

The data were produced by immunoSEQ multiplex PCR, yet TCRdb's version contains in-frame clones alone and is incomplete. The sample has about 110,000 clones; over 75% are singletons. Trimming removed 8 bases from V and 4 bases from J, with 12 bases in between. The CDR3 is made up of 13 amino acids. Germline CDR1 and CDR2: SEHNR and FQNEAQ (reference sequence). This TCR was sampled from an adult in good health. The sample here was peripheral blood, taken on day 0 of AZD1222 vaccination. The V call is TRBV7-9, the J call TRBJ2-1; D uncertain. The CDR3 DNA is TGTGCCAGCTTCCTGAAACAATACAATGAGCAGTTCTTC. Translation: CASFLKQYNEQFF.